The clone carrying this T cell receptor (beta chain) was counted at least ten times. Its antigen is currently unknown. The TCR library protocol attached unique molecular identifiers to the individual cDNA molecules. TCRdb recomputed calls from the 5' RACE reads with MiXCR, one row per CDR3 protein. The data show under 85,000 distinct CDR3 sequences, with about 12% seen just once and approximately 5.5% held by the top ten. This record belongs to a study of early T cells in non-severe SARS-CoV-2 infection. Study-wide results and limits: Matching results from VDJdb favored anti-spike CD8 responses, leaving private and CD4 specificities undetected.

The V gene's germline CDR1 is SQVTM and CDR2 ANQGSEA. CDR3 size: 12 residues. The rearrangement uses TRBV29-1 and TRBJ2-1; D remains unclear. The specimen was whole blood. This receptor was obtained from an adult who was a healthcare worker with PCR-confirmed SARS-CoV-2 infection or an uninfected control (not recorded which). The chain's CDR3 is CSGRSSYNEQFF. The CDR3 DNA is TGCAGTGGCAGGAGCTCCTACAATGAGCAGTTCTTC.